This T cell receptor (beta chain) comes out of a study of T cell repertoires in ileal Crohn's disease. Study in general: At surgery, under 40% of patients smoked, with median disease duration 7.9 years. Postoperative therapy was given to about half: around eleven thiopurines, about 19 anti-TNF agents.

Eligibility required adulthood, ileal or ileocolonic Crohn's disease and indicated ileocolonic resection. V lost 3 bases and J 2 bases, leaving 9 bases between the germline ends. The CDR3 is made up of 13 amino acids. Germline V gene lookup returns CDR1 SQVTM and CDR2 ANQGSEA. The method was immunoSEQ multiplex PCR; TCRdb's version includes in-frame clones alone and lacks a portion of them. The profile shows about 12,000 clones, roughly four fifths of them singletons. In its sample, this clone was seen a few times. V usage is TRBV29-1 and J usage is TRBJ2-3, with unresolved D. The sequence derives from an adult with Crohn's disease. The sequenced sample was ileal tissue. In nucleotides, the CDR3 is TGCAGCGTTGACGACCGGGTCACAGATACGCAGTATTTT. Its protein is CSVDDRVTDTQYF.